This TCR beta chain was sequenced in a study of blood T cell repertoires in COVID-19. Turning to the study itself: Samples taken during acute and convalescent COVID-19 were collected in the United States, Italy and Spain. T cells, B-cell-depleted T cells, or PBMCs provided the cDNA or gDNA that served as material.

The protocol was immunoSEQ multiplex PCR, while the TCRdb copy is restricted to in-frame clones and leaves out a portion. The sample has approximately 110,000 clones; more than 70% are singletons. CDR3 length: 14 amino acids. Germline assignment: CDR1 LNHDA and CDR2 SQIVND (reference sequence). V was shortened by 3 bases and J by 7 bases, with 15 bases between the two germline ends. The source of this sequence is a human donor in a cohort sampled during active COVID-19. V usage is TRBV19 and J usage is TRBJ1-1; a possible D gene is TRBD1 (6 bases). Sequencing was performed on peripheral blood. The CDR3 loop is CASSMVWRTDEAFF. In nucleotides, the CDR3 is TGTGCCAGTAGTATGGTTTGGCGGACAGATGAAGCTTTCTTT.